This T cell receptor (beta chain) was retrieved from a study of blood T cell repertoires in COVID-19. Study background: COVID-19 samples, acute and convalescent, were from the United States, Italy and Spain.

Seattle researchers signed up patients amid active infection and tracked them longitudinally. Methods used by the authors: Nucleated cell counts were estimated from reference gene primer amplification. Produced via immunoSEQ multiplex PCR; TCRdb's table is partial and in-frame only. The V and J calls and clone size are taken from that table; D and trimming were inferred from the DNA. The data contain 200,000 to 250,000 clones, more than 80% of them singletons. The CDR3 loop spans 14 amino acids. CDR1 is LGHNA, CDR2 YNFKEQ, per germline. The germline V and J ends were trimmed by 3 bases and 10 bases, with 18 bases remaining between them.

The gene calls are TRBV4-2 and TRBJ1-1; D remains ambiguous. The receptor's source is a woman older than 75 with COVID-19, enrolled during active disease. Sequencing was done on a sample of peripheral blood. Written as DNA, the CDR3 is TGTGCCAGCAGCCAGTTGGTTCAGGCCCAAAGAGCTTTCTTT. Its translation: CASSQLVQAQRAFF.